The clone carrying this TCR beta chain was detected a few times. Its antigen is still unknown. The data were obtained in a study of CD8+CD57+ T cells in acquired aplastic anemia. Study background: The sorted CD4+ and CD8+ cells yielded an average around 3.2 ug of DNA. Findings and caveats of the study: No significant difference in CD8+ Simpson's diversity was found between patients and controls. The study identified roughly 31 CD8+ CDR3 sequences shared by patients and controls.

The TCR beta profiling, which covered VDJ combination and CDR3 sequence, was carried out using genomic DNA as the template. TCRdb re-analysed the reads in MiXCR, keeping a single row per CDR3 protein. The repertoire holds 150,000 to 200,000 distinct CDR3 sequences, with around 66% as singletons. The V gene lost 0 bases and the J gene lost 4 bases, with 13 bases spanning the gap. Germline-derived CDR1 and CDR2 are SGHRS and YFSETQ. CDR3 length equals 16 residues. V usage is TRBV5-1 and J usage is TRBJ2-2; weak D call: TRBD1 (6 bases). The sequence was obtained from a human donor with severe aplastic anemia or a healthy control (not recorded which). The sequencing input was sorted CD4+, CD8+, or CD8+CD57+ T cells (not recorded which) from PBMCs. The CDR3 region has the DNA TGCGCCAGCAGCTTGGGTCAGGGGCCGACCACCGGGGAGCTGTTTTTT. Translated, it gives CASSLGQGPTTGELFF.